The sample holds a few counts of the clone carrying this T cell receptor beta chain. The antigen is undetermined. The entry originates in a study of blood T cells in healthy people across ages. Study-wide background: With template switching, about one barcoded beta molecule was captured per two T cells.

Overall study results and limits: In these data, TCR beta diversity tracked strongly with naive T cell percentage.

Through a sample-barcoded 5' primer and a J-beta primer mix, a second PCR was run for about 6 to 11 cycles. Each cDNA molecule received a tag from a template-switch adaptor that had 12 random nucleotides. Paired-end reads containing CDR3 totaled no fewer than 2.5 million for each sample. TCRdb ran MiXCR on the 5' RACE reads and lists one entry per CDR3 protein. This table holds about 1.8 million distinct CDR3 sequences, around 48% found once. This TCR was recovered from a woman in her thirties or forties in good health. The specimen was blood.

The DNA of the CDR3 is TGTGCCAGCGTTCCGCTAGCGGGGGGCGAAGAGACCCAGTACTTC. This gives the protein CASVPLAGGEETQYF. The rearrangement uses TRBV28 and TRBJ2-5; 11 bases are a match to TRBD2. The V segment lost 8 bases and the J segment 3 bases; nucleotides outside the gene matches: 8. CDR1 is MDHEN and CDR2 is SYDVKM in the germline V gene. This CDR3 has 15 amino acids. The variable domain in full, with the rest retrieved from reference TRBV28 and TRBJ2-5, is DVKVTQSSRYLVKRTGEKVFLECVQDMDHENMFWYRQDPGLGLRLIYFSYDVKMKEKGDIPEGYSVSREKKERFSLILESASTNQTSMYLCASVPLAGGEETQYFGPGTRLLVL.